This T cell receptor (beta chain) emerged from a study of graft-versus-host responses after intestinal transplantation. As for the study in general: Multivisceral, liver-intestinal, or isolated intestinal transplants were given to recipients. All recipients were given anti-thymocyte globulin induction, and tacrolimus and steroids were then administered for around three years.

The study's findings and limits: Researchers found GvH clones in recipient marrow, and some showed up first in ileum or blood. Peak circulating GvH clone levels tracked with early post-transplant HvG declines.

Concerning this clone itself: Its antigen is undetermined.

This CDR3 has 15 amino acids. V gave up 5 bases and J gave up 4 bases; unmatched junction bases: 7. Here immunoSEQ multiplex PCR was the method, and the copy in TCRdb shows in-frame clones only, minus some. The sample lists around 110,000 clones; around nine tenths were seen once. This chain links TRBV5-3 with TRBJ1-4; TRBD1 agrees at 8 bases. TRBV5-3 is sorted into the ORF group, with uncertain function. The receptor was isolated from a human donor who received an intestinal transplant. The source material was unstimulated CD4+ T cells sorted from spleen or lymph node cells, sampled before intestinal transplant. The CDR3 loop is CARSCTGGFNEKLFF. The CDR3 DNA reads TGTGCCAGAAGTTGTACAGGGGGGTTTAATGAAAAACTGTTTTTT.